This T cell receptor beta chain comes out of a study of graft-versus-host responses after intestinal transplantation. From the graft tissue, intraepithelial and lamina propria lymphocytes were released through processing. CDR3 length: 11 residues. CDR1 is KGHSH, CDR2 LQKENI, per germline. V lost 5 bases to trimming and J lost 3 bases, with 3 bases between them. The protocol was immunoSEQ multiplex PCR, while the TCRdb copy is restricted to in-frame clones and leaves out a portion. The profile covers around 15,000 clones, with roughly 80% appearing a single time and about 20% taken by the ten largest.

The chain joins TRBV18 to TRBJ2-3; the D is unclear. This TCR came from a human patient who received an intestinal transplant, so some T cells may come from the graft donor. The material sequenced was ileum tissue, taken approximately 110 days after intestinal transplant. This chain's CDR3 is CASSSTDTQYF. Written as DNA, the CDR3 is TGTGCCAGCTCAAGTACAGATACGCAGTATTTT.